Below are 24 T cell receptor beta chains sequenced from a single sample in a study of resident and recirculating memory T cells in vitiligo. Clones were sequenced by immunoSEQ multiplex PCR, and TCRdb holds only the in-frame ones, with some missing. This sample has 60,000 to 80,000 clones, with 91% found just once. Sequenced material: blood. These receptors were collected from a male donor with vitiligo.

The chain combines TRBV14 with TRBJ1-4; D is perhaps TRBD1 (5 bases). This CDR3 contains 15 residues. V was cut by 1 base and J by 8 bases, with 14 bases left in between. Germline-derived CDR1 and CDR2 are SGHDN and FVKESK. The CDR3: CASSQVGGVGEKLFF. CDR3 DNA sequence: TGTGCCAGCAGCCAAGTCGGGGGAGTAGGGGAAAAACTGTTTTTT.

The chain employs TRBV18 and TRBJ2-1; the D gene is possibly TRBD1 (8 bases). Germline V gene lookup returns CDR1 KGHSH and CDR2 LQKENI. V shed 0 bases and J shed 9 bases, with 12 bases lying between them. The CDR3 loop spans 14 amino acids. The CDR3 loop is CASSPPTGEGEQFF. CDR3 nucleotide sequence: TGTGCCAGCTCACCACCGACAGGGGAGGGTGAGCAGTTCTTC.

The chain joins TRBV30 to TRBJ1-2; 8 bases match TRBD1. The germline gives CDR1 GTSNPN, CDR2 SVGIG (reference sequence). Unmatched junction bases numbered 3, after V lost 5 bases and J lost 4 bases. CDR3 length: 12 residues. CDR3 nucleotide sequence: TGTGCCTGGCCAGGGGGCAGCTATGGCTACACCTTC. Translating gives CAWPGGSYGYTF.

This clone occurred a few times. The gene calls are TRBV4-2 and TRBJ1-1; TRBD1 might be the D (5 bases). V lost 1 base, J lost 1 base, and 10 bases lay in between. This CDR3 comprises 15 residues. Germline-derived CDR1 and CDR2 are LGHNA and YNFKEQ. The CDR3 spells CASSQGGGPNTEAFF. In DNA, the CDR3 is TGTGCCAGCAGCCAAGGGGGGGGACCGAACACTGAAGCTTTCTTT.

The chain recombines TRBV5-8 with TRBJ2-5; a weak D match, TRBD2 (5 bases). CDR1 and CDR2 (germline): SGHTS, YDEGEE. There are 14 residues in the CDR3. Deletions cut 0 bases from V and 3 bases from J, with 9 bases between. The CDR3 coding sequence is TGTGCCAGCAGCTTGGTGTGGGGAGAAGAGACCCAGTACTTC. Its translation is CASSLVWGEETQYF.

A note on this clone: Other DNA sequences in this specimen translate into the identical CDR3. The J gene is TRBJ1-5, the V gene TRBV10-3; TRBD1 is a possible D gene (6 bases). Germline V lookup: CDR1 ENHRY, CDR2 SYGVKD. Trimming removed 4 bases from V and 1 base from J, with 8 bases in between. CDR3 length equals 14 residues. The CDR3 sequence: CAISAGGSNQPQHF. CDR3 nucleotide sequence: TGTGCCATCAGTGCGGGGGGCAGCAATCAGCCCCAGCATTTT.

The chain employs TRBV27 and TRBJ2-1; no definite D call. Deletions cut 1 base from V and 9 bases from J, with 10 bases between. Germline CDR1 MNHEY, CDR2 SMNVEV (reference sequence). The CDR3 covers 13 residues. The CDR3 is CASSLWASTEQFF. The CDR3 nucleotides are TGTGCCAGCAGTTTATGGGCGAGTACTGAGCAGTTCTTC.

CDR3 sequence (DNA): TGTGCCAGTAGTATAGGTCCAGCGGGGGGCACCTACGAGCAGTACTTC. As protein: CASSIGPAGGTYEQYF. V usage is TRBV19 and J usage is TRBJ2-7; TRBD2 agrees at 9 bases. Per the germline V gene, CDR1 is LNHDA and CDR2 is SQIVND (reference sequence). V shed 1 base and J 2 bases; nucleotides not matched to a gene: 6. The CDR3 loop spans 16 amino acids.

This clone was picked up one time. As DNA, the CDR3 is TGTGCCAGCAGCGGGACTAGCGGGGAATACAATGAGCAGTTCTTC. This gives the protein CASSGTSGEYNEQFF. The genes are TRBV5-4 and TRBJ2-1, with 13 positions matching TRBD2. With V trimmed by 4 bases and J by 4 bases, 2 bases remained unmatched. CDR1 is SGHNT and CDR2 is YYREEE in the germline V gene (reference sequence). The CDR3 contains 15 residues.

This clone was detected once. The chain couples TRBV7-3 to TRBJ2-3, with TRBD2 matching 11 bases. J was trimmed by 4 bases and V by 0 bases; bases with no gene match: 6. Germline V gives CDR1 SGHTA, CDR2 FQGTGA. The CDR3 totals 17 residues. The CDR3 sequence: CASSLTASGGSPDTQYF. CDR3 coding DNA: TGTGCCAGCAGCTTAACGGCTAGCGGGGGGTCGCCAGATACGCAGTATTTT.

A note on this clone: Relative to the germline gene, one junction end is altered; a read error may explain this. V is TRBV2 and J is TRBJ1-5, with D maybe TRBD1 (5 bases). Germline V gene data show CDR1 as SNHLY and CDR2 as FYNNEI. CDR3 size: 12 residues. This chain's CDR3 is CASSRGLGFRDF. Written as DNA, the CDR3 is TGTGCCAGCAGTAGGGGATTGGGGTTCAGGGATTTT.

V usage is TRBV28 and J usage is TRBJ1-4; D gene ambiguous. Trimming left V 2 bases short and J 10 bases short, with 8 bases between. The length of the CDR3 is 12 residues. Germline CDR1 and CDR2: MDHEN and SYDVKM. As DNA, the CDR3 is TGTGCCAGCAGTTTAAATGGGAGAAAACTGTTTTTT. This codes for CASSLNGRKLFF.

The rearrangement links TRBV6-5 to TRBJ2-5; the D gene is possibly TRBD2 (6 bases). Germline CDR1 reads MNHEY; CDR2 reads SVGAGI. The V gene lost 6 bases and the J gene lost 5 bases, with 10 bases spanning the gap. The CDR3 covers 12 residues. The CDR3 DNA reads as TGTGCCAGCAGGTCTAGCGCGGAGACCCAGTACTTC. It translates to CASRSSAETQYF.

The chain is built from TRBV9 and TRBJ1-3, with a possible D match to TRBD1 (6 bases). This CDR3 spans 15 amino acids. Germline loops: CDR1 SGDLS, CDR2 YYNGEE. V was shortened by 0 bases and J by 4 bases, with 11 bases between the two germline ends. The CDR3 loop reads CASSVDRAAGNTIYF. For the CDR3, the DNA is TGTGCCAGCAGCGTAGACAGGGCGGCAGGAAACACCATATATTTT.

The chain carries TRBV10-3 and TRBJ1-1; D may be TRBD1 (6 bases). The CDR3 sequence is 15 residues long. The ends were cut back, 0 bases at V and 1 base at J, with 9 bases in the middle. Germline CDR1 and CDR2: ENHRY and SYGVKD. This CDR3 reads CAISESGRGNTEAFF. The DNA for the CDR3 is TGTGCCATCAGTGAGTCCGGCAGGGGGAACACTGAAGCTTTCTTT.

The CDR3 nucleotides read TGCAGCGTTGGGCAGGGGAACACTGAAGCTTTCTTT. This translates into CSVGQGNTEAFF. The V call is TRBV29-1, the J call TRBJ1-1, with D maybe TRBD1 (5 bases). Germline assignment: CDR1 SQVTM and CDR2 ANQGSEA. The V end was cut by 4 bases, the J end by 1 base, with 7 bases between. There are 12 residues in the CDR3.

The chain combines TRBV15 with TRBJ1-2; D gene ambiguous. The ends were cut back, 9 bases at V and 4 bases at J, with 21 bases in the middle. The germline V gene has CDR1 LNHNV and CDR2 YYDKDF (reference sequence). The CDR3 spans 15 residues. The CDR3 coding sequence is TGTGCCACTACGGTAGGGTCTCAAGAGGGCTATGGCTACACCTTC. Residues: CATTVGSQEGYGYTF.

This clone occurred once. CDR3 nucleotides: TGTGCCAGTAGAACGACAAGCTCCTACGAGCAGTACTTC. This encodes CASRTTSSYEQYF. The chain carries TRBV28 and TRBJ2-7; D ambiguous. CDR3 size: 13 residues. The V gene lost 9 bases and the J gene lost 0 bases, with 12 bases spanning the gap. CDR1 MDHEN and CDR2 SYDVKM come from the germline V gene.

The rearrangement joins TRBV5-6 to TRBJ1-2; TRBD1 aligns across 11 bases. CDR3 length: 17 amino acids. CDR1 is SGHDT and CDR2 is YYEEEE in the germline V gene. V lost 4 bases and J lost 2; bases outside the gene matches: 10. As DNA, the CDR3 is TGTGCCAGCAGCCCATACCCGGGACAGGGGGGGAACTATGGCTACACCTTC. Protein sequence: CASSPYPGQGGNYGYTF.

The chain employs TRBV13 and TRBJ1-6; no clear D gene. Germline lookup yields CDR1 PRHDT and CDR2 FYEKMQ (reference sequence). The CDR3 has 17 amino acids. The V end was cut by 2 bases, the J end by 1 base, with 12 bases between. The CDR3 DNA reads TGTGCCAGCAGCTTAAGACGAGGAGGTTCCTATAATTCACCCCTCCACTTT. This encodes CASSLRRGGSYNSPLHF.

In DNA, the CDR3 is TGTGCCAGCAGTTACTCGTCAGGATCCGGAAACACCATATATTTT. It is translated as CASSYSSGSGNTIYF. The chain links TRBV6-5 to TRBJ1-3; unclear D gene. CDR1 is MNHEY and CDR2 is SVGAGI in the germline V gene. This CDR3 region has 15 residues. V was cut by 0 bases and J by 4 bases, with 10 bases left in between.

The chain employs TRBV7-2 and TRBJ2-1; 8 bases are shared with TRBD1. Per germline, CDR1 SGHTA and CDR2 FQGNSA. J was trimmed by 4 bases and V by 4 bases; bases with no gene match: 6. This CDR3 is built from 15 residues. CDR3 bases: TGTGCCAGCAGCTACACAGGGGGAGGATACAATGAGCAGTTCTTC. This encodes CASSYTGGGYNEQFF.

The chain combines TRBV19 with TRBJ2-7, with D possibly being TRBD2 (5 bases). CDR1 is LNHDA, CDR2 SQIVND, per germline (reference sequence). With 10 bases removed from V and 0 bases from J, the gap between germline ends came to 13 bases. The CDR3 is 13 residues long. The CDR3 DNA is TGTGCCACCCGAGAACTAGGCTCCTACGAGCAGTACTTC. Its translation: CATRELGSYEQYF. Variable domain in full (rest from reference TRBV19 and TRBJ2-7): DGGITQSPKYLFRKEGQNVTLSCEQNLNHDAMYWYRQDPGQGLRLIYYSQIVNDFQKGDIAEGYSVSREKKESFPLTVTSAQKNPTAFYLCATRELGSYEQYFGPGTRLTVT.

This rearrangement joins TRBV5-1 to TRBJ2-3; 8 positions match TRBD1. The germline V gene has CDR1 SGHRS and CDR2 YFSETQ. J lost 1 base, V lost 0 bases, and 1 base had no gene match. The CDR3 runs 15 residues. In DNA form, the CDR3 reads TGCGCCAGCAGCTTGGGGGGACAGGGCACAGATACGCAGTATTTT. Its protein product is CASSLGGQGTDTQYF.